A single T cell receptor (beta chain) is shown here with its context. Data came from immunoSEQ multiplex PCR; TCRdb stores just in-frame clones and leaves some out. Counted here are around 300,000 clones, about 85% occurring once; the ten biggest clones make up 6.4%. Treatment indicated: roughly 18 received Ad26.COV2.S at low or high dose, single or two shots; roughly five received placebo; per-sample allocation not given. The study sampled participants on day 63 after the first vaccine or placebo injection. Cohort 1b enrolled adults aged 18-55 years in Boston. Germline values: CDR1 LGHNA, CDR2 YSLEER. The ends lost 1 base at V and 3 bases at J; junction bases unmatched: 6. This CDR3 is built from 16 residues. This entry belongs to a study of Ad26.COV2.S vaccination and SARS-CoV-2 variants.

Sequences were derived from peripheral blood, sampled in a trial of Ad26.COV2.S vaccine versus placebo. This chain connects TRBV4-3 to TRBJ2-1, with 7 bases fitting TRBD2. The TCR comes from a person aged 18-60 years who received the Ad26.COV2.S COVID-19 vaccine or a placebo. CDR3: CASSQGHGGDYNEQFF. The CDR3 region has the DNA TGCGCCAGCAGCCAAGGACATGGGGGGGACTACAATGAGCAGTTCTTC.